These 10 T cell receptor beta chains share one sample of origin, sequenced in a study of T cells after yellow fever vaccination. MiXCR, applied by TCRdb to the 5' RACE reads, yields one record per CDR3 protein. This sample has about 220,000 distinct CDR3 sequences, with about 3% found just once. The material was CD4+ T cells sorted from PBMCs, obtained 10 days after the yellow fever booster vaccination. Receptors originate from a man between 18 and 35 years old who received the YFV17D yellow fever vaccine.

This clonotype has more than one count but fewer than ten. The chain recombines TRBV5-6 with TRBJ2-1, with 12 bases that match TRBD2. V trimming: 5 bases; J trimming: 9 bases; junction bases outside the gene matches: 9. Germline values: CDR1 SGHDT, CDR2 YYEEEE. CDR3 size: 15 residues. For the CDR3, the DNA is TGTGCCAGCAGGCAGGGACTAGCGGGCTCGGGTGAGCAGTTCTTC. Translating gives CASRQGLAGSGEQFF.

This clonotype was found many times. The CDR3 DNA reads as TGTGCCAGCAGCCAATCCGACCAAGAGACCCAGTACTTC. This gives the protein CASSQSDQETQYF. V usage is TRBV5-5 and J usage is TRBJ2-5; D call uncertain. The CDR3 extends over 13 amino acids. Trimming cost V 4 bases and J 0 bases, with 7 bases left between them. Germline CDR1 reads SGHKS; CDR2 reads YYEKEE (reference sequence). Supplemented by reference TRBV5-5 and TRBJ2-5, the full variable domain reads DAGVTQSPTHLIKTRGQQVTLRCSPISGHKSVSWYQQVLGQGPQFIFQYYEKEERGRGNFPDRFSARQFPNYSSELNVNALLLGDSALYLCASSQSDQETQYFGPGTRLLVL.

The table lists this clonotype with many counts. This chain joins TRBV9 and TRBJ2-3; 9 nucleotides align to TRBD2. The V and J ends lost 4 bases and 3 bases, in that order; junction bases with no gene match: 12. The CDR3 has 17 amino acids. The germline V gene encodes CDR1 SGDLS and CDR2 YYNGEE. CDR3 in amino acids: CASSPPPGLAGTDTQYF. The CDR3 DNA follows: TGTGCCAGCAGCCCTCCACCGGGACTAGCCGGTACAGATACGCAGTATTTT.

This chain links TRBV4-1 with TRBJ1-1; 7 positions agree with TRBD1. This CDR3 contains 14 residues. The germline gives CDR1 MGHRA, CDR2 YSYEKL. Trimming took 1 base from V and 1 from J; bases not matched to a gene: 0. The CDR3: CASSQAGGNTEAFF. In DNA form, the CDR3 reads TGCGCCAGCAGCCAAGCAGGGGGGAACACTGAAGCTTTCTTT.

This clonotype was seen repeatedly, ten times or more. The chain is built from TRBV7-3 and TRBJ2-3; D call uncertain. Trimming stripped 3 bases from V and 1 base from J, with 8 bases between. CDR1 and CDR2 from the germline V gene are SGHTA and FQGTGA. The CDR3 consists of 14 residues. The DNA for the CDR3 is TGTGCCAGCAGCTTTAGTCCCGGCACAGATACGCAGTATTTT. Protein product: CASSFSPGTDTQYF.

This clonotype was detected many times. The J gene is TRBJ2-2, the V gene TRBV5-4; 7 bases align to TRBD1. Germline lookup yields CDR1 SGHNT and CDR2 YYREEE (reference sequence). The CDR3 sequence is 17 residues long. V lost 0 bases, J lost 1 base, and 6 bases stayed unmatched. CDR3 sequence reads: CASSLGTRTGNTGELFF. CDR3 coding DNA: TGTGCCAGCAGCTTGGGGACGAGGACAGGGAACACCGGGGAGCTGTTTTTT.

This clonotype was counted a few times. The CDR3 sequence: CASSDMAVRGGGYTF. CDR3 nucleotides: TGTGCCAGCAGTGATATGGCCGTTCGGGGCGGAGGCTACACCTTC. The chain uses TRBV25-1 and TRBJ1-2, with D tentatively TRBD1 (5 bases). CDR1 is MGHDK, CDR2 SYGVNS, per germline. The CDR3 spans 15 residues. Deletions cut 3 bases from V and 8 bases from J, with 19 bases between.

This clonotype was counted ten times or more. The V call is TRBV7-2, the J call TRBJ2-7; D unresolved. The germline CDR1 and CDR2 sequences are SGHTA and FQGNSA. V lost 3 bases and J 1 base, leaving 10 bases between the germline ends. The CDR3 loop spans 14 amino acids. CDR3 DNA sequence: TGTGCCAGCAGCTTGTCAGCCACATCCTACGAGCAGTACTTC. Its protein is CASSLSATSYEQYF.

This clonotype was detected only a few times. The V call is TRBV12-3 or TRBV12-4, the J call TRBJ2-7; the match to TRBD2 covers 7 bases. The CDR3 loop spans 13 amino acids. V lost 3 bases to trimming and J lost 7 bases; unmatched junction nucleotides: 6. The CDR3 loop reads CASSLRGSQEQYF. For the CDR3, the DNA is TGTGCCAGCAGTTTGCGGGGGAGCCAAGAGCAGTACTTC.

This clonotype was counted between two and nine times. The genes are TRBV7-8 and TRBJ1-1; no clear D. There are 16 residues in the CDR3. V lost 0 bases and J 4 bases, leaving 15 bases between the germline ends. The V gene's germline CDR1 is SGHVS and CDR2 FQNEAQ. The CDR3 reads CASSLASRTGSTEAFF. As DNA, the CDR3 is TGTGCCAGCAGCTTAGCGTCCCGGACGGGAAGCACTGAAGCTTTCTTT.